This T cell receptor beta chain was sequenced for a study of T cells in localized non-small cell lung cancer (dated by TCRdb to the early 2020s). About the full investigation: The study examined T cell repertoires in approximately 240 patients with early-stage NSCLC and compared tumors with uninvolved tumor-adjacent lungs. All 240 or so NSCLC patients in the cohort were treatment-naive and had localized lung tumors that were resected. The mean age of the NSCLC patients was about 62 years, with 130 or so men and over 100 women.

This clone was detected once. Its antigen remains undetermined. No base quality values were provided; no much bigger clone lies one nucleotide off. The immunoSEQ Assay was used to sequence TCR beta CDR3 regions from DNA. As for the original processing: To compute T cell density, TCR beta template counts were normalized to usable DNA, which was estimated by amplifying housekeeping genes. Using the preseqR package, richness was estimated by extrapolating to 120,000 templates for tissue samples and 400,000 templates for PBMC samples. Clonality was defined as one minus Pielou's evenness. Differential abundance testing on productive amino-acid clonotypes, with a minimum total count of 5 and an alpha of 0.1, was used to identify tissue-enriched TCRs. The Jaccard Index and the Morisita Overlap Index were used to quantify repertoire overlap between compartments. GLIPH clustered TCR beta CDR3s with public tetramer-defined viral CDR3s; viral motifs required at least three viral sequences plus V-gene enrichment. Entries here come from immuneACCESS through TCRdb and include only in-frame sequences with V and J called. Some clones fail to appear in such tables; in the studies checked, an unresolved V gene covers under half of the shortfall, and the cause of the remainder is unknown. The DNA was the basis for D and trimming; V, J and clone size are from that table. Present in this sample are roughly 61,000 clones, about four fifths of which were seen just once. Under 5% of the sample is in the top ten clones.

Summary of the overall study and its limitations: Because multi-region tumor sequencing was not performed, intratumor heterogeneity could not be ruled out. Uninvolved tumor-adjacent lung showed the highest T cell clonality, higher than tumor, which suggests more focused antigenic responses in the uninvolved tumor-adjacent lung. Because the study design was exploratory, TCR variables were selected using unadjusted p-values without false-discovery rate correction. A median of around 57 of the top 100 tumor clones turned up in the paired uninvolved adjacent lung, and under 30 of those clones also ranked among the top 100 of that same adjacent lung. Longer overall survival was associated with higher T cell density in blood, whereas shorter survival was associated with higher clonality in adjacent lung.

At diagnosis, peripheral blood, uninvolved tumor-adjacent lung and tumor were collected and stored as a combination of fresh-frozen and FFPE material. For TCR repertoire profiling, blood samples were analyzed as peripheral blood mononuclear cells. The V end gives up 3 bases and the J end 6 bases, leaving 11 bases in the junction not matched to a gene. From a lookup of the germline V gene, CDR1 and CDR2 are LGHNA and YNFKEQ. Taken from cysteine to phenylalanine, the CDR3 has 18 residues. The CDR3 DNA has 54 bases and is translated from base 1. The TCR comes from a man aged 40 to 69 with stage II lung adenocarcinoma. The rearranged chain carries TRBV4-2 and TRBJ2-3; 14 junctional bases match TRBD2. The source material was PBMCs, sampled before any cancer treatment. The CDR3 region: CASSQFSGGLAGADTQYF. The bases read TGTGCCAGCAGCCAGTTCTCGGGGGGACTAGCGGGAGCTGATACGCAGTATTTT.